This record looks at one TCR beta chain sequence and its context. The target antigen is unknown. This sample is drawn from a study of OX40 agonist ivuxolimab in advanced cancers. From germline, CDR1 is MNHNS and CDR2 SASEGT. The CDR3 has 12 amino acids. Losses at the gene ends were 5 bases for V and 5 bases for J; bases not matched to a gene: 3. Study-level results: At 0.1 to 3.0 mg/kg, clonal expansion of CD4+ and CD8+ blood T cells had occurred by week 6.

Clones were read by immunoSEQ multiplex PCR, and TCRdb kept only the in-frame ones, dropping some. The data contain roughly 61,000 clones, more than 85% of them singletons. The genes are TRBV6-1 and TRBJ2-7, with TRBD1 matching over 7 bases. This sample comprised CD4+ or CD8+ T cells sorted from blood, obtained in a trial of the OX40 agonist ivuxolimab. This receptor was identified in an adult with an advanced solid tumor such as melanoma, head and neck, liver or kidney cancer. The CDR3 DNA reads as TGTGCCAGCAGTAACACAGGGGACGAGCAGTACTTC. Translating it yields CASSNTGDEQYF.